These 20 T cell receptor beta chains were all obtained from the same sample, sequenced in a study of blood T cell repertoires in COVID-19 (dated by TCRdb to the early 2020s). Library creation used the immunoSEQ multiplex PCR assay. Not all clones reach the TCRdb copy of this immuneACCESS table, which keeps in-frame sequences only. Checked studies attribute under half of the gap to unresolved V genes and leave the rest unexplained. In all, the sample holds over 55,000 clones, and about four fifths of those were seen once. The top ten clonotypes cover around 21% of the sample. Sequenced sample: peripheral blood. All receptors derive from a woman aged 55-70 years with acute or convalescent COVID-19.

This clone was picked up one time. One end of the junction does not line up with germline, which may come from a read error. The chain couples TRBV11-2 to TRBJ1-2; perhaps TRBD1 as D (5 bases). Per the germline V gene, CDR1 is SGHAT and CDR2 is FQNNGV. The CDR3 has 11 residues. The CDR3 loop reads CATWGRAECHF. The CDR3 coding sequence is TGTGCAACTTGGGGCAGGGCAGAGTGTCACTTC.

This chain's CDR3 is CASRATGSESPLHF. The CDR3 DNA is TGTGCCAGCAGGGCCACAGGGTCCGAATCACCCCTCCACTTT. The rearrangement uses TRBV6-5 and TRBJ1-6; maybe TRBD1 (6 bases). The CDR3 totals 14 residues. The V gene's germline CDR1 is MNHEY and CDR2 SVGAGI. V lost 6 bases, J lost 10 bases, and 16 bases lay in between.

The chain is built from TRBV5-6 and TRBJ1-2, with D hard to call. The CDR3 runs 13 residues. Deletions cut 0 bases from V and 7 bases from J, with 10 bases between. CDR1 SGHDT and CDR2 YYEEEE come from the germline V gene. Here the CDR3 reads CASSLESEGGYTF. DNA of the CDR3: TGTGCCAGCAGCTTGGAATCAGAGGGTGGCTACACCTTC.

This clone was recorded a few times. This chain joins TRBV3-1 (or the pseudogene TRBV3-2) and TRBJ1-1, with a possible D match to TRBD1 (5 bases). The CDR3 contains 13 residues. The germline CDR1 and CDR2 sequences are LGHDT and YNNKEL (reference sequence). V lost 1 base to trimming and J lost 11 bases, with 14 bases between them. The DNA for the CDR3 is TGTGCCAGCAGCCAAGTAGTTGAGCGGGGCGCTTTCTTT. Amino acids: CASSQVVERGAFF.

V usage is TRBV3-1 (or the pseudogene TRBV3-2) and J usage is TRBJ2-5; D might be TRBD2 (7 bases). CDR3 size: 13 residues. The V gene lost 3 bases and the J gene lost 5 bases, with 10 bases spanning the gap. CDR1 and CDR2 (germline): LGHDT, YNNKEL (reference sequence). In nucleotides, the CDR3 is TGTGCCAGCAGCCACCGCGGGGGCGAGACCCAGTACTTC. Encoded protein: CASSHRGGETQYF.

The genes are TRBV5-4 and TRBJ1-2; 8 bases are shared with TRBD1. CDR3 length: 14 residues. Trimming at V came to 4 bases and at J to 4 bases, leaving 6 bases not matched to a gene. Germline CDR1 reads SGHNT; CDR2 reads YYREEE (reference sequence). The CDR3 region is CASSPGQETYGYTF. The CDR3 DNA follows: TGTGCCAGCAGCCCGGGACAGGAAACCTATGGCTACACCTTC.

The genes are TRBV7-2 and TRBJ2-5; tentative D call: TRBD2 (5 bases). The CDR3 has 13 residues. The germline V gene has CDR1 SGHTA and CDR2 FQGNSA. The V gene lost 5 bases and the J gene lost 5 bases, with 12 bases spanning the gap. The CDR3 sequence: CASSRRVQETQYF. CDR3 nucleotide sequence: TGTGCCAGCAGCCGGCGGGTTCAGGAGACCCAGTACTTC.

V usage is TRBV2 and J usage is TRBJ2-7, with D perhaps matching TRBD1 (6 bases). CDR1 is SNHLY and CDR2 is FYNNEI in the germline V gene. The V end was cut by 6 bases, the J end by 0 bases, with 15 bases between. CDR3 size: 15 residues. The DNA of the CDR3 is TGTGCCAGCAGGTATATGGACAGCAACTCCTACGAGCAGTACTTC. It specifies CASRYMDSNSYEQYF.

V gene TRBV5-6 combines with J gene TRBJ1-5; 7 nucleotides agree with TRBD1. This CDR3 spans 15 amino acids. Trimming took 2 bases from V and 4 from J; bases not matched to a gene: 6. Germline-derived CDR1 and CDR2 are SGHDT and YYEEEE. CDR3 DNA sequence: TGTGCCAGCAGCTTAGCCGGGACAGTTAATCAGCCCCAGCATTTT. Amino acids: CASSLAGTVNQPQHF.

The chain has TRBV25-1 and TRBJ2-7, with D possibly being TRBD2 (6 bases). The V gene's germline CDR1 is MGHDK and CDR2 SYGVNS. The CDR3 extends over 15 amino acids. V was cut by 6 bases and J by 2 bases, with 17 bases left in between. The CDR3 DNA reads TGTGCCAGCAGCCCCGGAAACCGGGGGACCTACGAGCAGTACTTC. This sequence encodes CASSPGNRGTYEQYF.

The chain joins TRBV5-1 to TRBJ2-7, with D perhaps TRBD2 (5 bases). Germline CDR1 is SGHRS and CDR2 is YFSETQ. The CDR3 is made up of 14 amino acids. The V end lost 0 bases, the J end lost 3 bases, and 10 bases lay between the germline ends. The DNA of the CDR3 is TGCGCCAGCAGCTTGGCGGGGTCCGACTACGAGCAGTACTTC. Amino acids: CASSLAGSDYEQYF.

The rearrangement links TRBV7-6 to TRBJ1-2; D ambiguous. V was trimmed by 4 bases and J by 8 bases, leaving 20 bases between them. The CDR3 has 15 residues. Germline values: CDR1 SGHVS, CDR2 FNYEAQ. The CDR3 sequence is CASSSLLQDFQGYTF. CDR3 sequence (DNA): TGTGCCAGCAGCTCATTACTTCAGGATTTCCAAGGCTACACCTTC.

V gene TRBV3-1 (or the pseudogene TRBV3-2) combines with J gene TRBJ1-4; a possible D gene is TRBD1 (5 bases). This CDR3 is built from 15 residues. The germline CDR1 and CDR2 sequences are LGHDT and YNNKEL (reference sequence). The V and J ends lost 1 base and 3 bases respectively, with 9 bases between them. The CDR3 sequence: CASSQGWGPNEKLFF. In DNA form, the CDR3 reads TGTGCCAGCAGCCAAGGGTGGGGCCCTAATGAAAAACTGTTTTTT.

The chain uses TRBV5-6 and TRBJ1-3; no reliable D call. The V gene lost 0 bases and the J gene lost 2 bases, with 6 bases spanning the gap. The CDR3 is 14 residues long. Germline V gives CDR1 SGHDT, CDR2 YYEEEE. The CDR3 sequence: CASSLVQTGNTIYF. DNA for the CDR3: TGTGCCAGCAGCTTGGTACAGACTGGAAACACCATATATTTT. The full variable domain, with the rest looked up from reference TRBV5-6 and TRBJ1-3, is DAGVTQSPTHLIKTRGQQVTLRCSPKSGHDTVSWYQQALGQGPQFIFQYYEEEERQRGNFPDRFSGHQFPNYSSELNVNALLLGDSALYLCASSLVQTGNTIYFGEGSWLTVV.

The genes are TRBV7-9 and TRBJ2-7; 10 bases are shared with TRBD2. This CDR3 region has 15 residues. Germline loops: CDR1 SEHNR, CDR2 FQNEAQ (reference sequence). J lost 1 base, V lost 6 bases, and 6 bases had no gene match. The CDR3 reads CASSYSGGRSYEQYF. In nucleotides, the CDR3 is TGTGCCAGCAGTTATAGCGGGGGGCGTTCCTACGAGCAGTACTTC.

This sequence joins TRBV7-9 and TRBJ1-1; D is undetermined. CDR3 size: 13 residues. Germline CDR1 and CDR2: SEHNR and FQNEAQ (reference sequence). V was shortened by 0 bases and J by 4 bases, with 6 bases between the two germline ends. The CDR3 protein is CASSLAGLTEAFF. The CDR3 DNA is TGTGCCAGCAGCTTAGCTGGGCTCACTGAAGCTTTCTTT.

CDR3 bases: TGCGCCAGCAGCCAAGACGCTGCGGGACCCTATAACGGGGAGCTGTTTTTT. It specifies CASSQDAAGPYNGELFF. This chain uses TRBV4-3 with TRBJ2-2; tentatively, D is TRBD2 (6 bases). The germline gives CDR1 LGHNA, CDR2 YSLEER. The CDR3 totals 17 residues. Trimming cost V 0 bases and J 7 bases, with 18 bases left between them.

The chain joins TRBV7-9 to TRBJ2-7, with 11 bases fitting TRBD2. With 6 bases clipped from V and 6 bases from J, the junction kept 16 bases outside the gene matches. Germline V gives CDR1 SEHNR, CDR2 FQNEAQ (reference sequence). This CDR3 spans 17 amino acids. The CDR3 DNA reads as TGTGCCAGCAGTCCCCCTCCCGGGACTAGCGGTCTGGGCGAGCAGTACTTC. Translating gives CASSPPPGTSGLGEQYF.

The chain recombines TRBV3-1 (or the pseudogene TRBV3-2) with TRBJ1-5, with D uncertain. With 0 bases removed from V and 0 bases from J, the gap between germline ends came to 3 bases. The CDR3 is made up of 14 amino acids. Germline V gives CDR1 LGHDT, CDR2 YNNKEL (reference sequence). The CDR3 region has the DNA TGTGCCAGCAGCCAAGACAATAGCAATCAGCCCCAGCATTTT. This gives the protein CASSQDNSNQPQHF.

This clone has more than one count but fewer than ten. The V and J genes are TRBV6-5 and TRBJ2-7, with D hard to call. Trimming shortened V by 10 bases and J by 0 bases, and 13 bases separated the two germline ends. CDR3 size: 13 residues. The germline CDR1 and CDR2 sequences are MNHEY and SVGAGI. Here the CDR3 DNA reads TGTGCCACCCGAACACAGAGCTCCTACGAGCAGTACTTC. Protein: CATRTQSSYEQYF.